The 5 T cell receptor beta chains given below trace back to one sample, sequenced in a study of Tregs in tolerant kidney transplant recipients. Clones were read by immunoSEQ multiplex PCR, and TCRdb kept only the in-frame ones, dropping some. Across about 15,000 clones, the top ten clones capture about 3.3% of the sample. Mixed chimerism was transient after nonmyeloablative marrow transplants from related graft donors. This material consisted of CD4+ T cells from blood (PBMCs), taken 12 months after the transplant. These TCRs come from a human patient who received a combined kidney and bone marrow transplant. The graft donor may have contributed some T cells.

Points on this clone: The read is 3 residues too short to cover the CDR3 end, so that end is filled in from the germline J gene. V and J are TRBV6-2 or TRBV6-3 and TRBJ1-2, with 7 bases lining up with TRBD1. The CDR3 sequence is 14 residues long. Germline loops: CDR1 MNHEY, CDR2 SVGEGT. Trimming removed 2 bases from V and 7 bases from J; junction bases left unmatched: 7. CDR3 residues: CASSYAYRGGGYTF. The part of the CDR3 DNA that was read is TGTGCCAGCAGTTACGCGTACAGGGGAGGTGGC.

To note about this clone: The CDR3 goes on 3 residues after the read ends, and that part is filled in from the germline J gene. This sequence joins TRBV13 and TRBJ2-3, with unresolved D. The CDR3 loop spans 12 amino acids. With 3 bases removed from V and 5 bases from J, the gap between germline ends came to 6 bases. CDR1 and CDR2 from the germline V gene are PRHDT and FYEKMQ (reference sequence). The covered CDR3 bases are TGTGCCAGCAGCTTCCAGCGAGATACG. Protein product: CASSFQRDT. The full CDR3 sequence reads CASSFQRDTQYF.

A remark on this clone: The sequenced fragment ends 3 residues before the CDR3 boundary, so the rest is inferred from the germline J gene. This chain connects TRBV20-1 to TRBJ1-5; 9 nucleotides line up with TRBD1. The CDR3 runs to 14 residues. V was pared by 6 bases and J by 2 bases, with 5 bases of the junction left unmatched. Germline lookup yields CDR1 DFQATT and CDR2 SNEGSKA (reference sequence). CDR3 DNA (partial): TGCAGTGCGATGACAGGGGGAGGCAATCAGCCC. Its protein product is CSAMTGGGNQP. The CDR3 as a whole reads CSAMTGGGNQPQHF.

Comment on this clone: The read is 3 residues too short to cover the CDR3 end, so that end is filled in from the germline J gene. This chain connects TRBV30 to TRBJ2-7, with D unclear. Germline V CDR1 and CDR2: GTSNPN, SVGIG (reference sequence). Trimming left V 0 bases short and J 0 bases short, with 9 bases between. The CDR3 covers 14 residues. CDR3 sequence: CAWSVGRISYEQYF. The covered CDR3 bases are TGTGCCTGGAGTGTGGGCAGGATCTCCTACGAG. Full variable domain (outside the CDR3, taken from reference TRBV30 and TRBJ2-7): SQTIHQWPATLVQPVGSPLSLECTVEGTSNPNLYWYRQAAGRGLQLLFYSVGIGQISSEVPQNLSASRPQDRQFILSSKKLLLSDSGFYLCAWSVGRISYEQYFGPGTRLTVT.

This clone is deemed medium-sized by its frequency. The CDR3 end falls 3 residues outside the read, so it is completed with the germline J gene. J is TRBJ2-2 and V is TRBV5-1, with 10 bases matching TRBD1. The CDR3 length is 17 residues. J lost 0 bases, V lost 2 bases, and 4 bases had no gene match. Germline V gene data show CDR1 as SGHRS and CDR2 as YFSETQ. The CDR3 DNA, read in part, is TGCGCCAGCAGCTTTTGGACAGGGGGATCGAACACCGGGGAG. Translation gives CASSFWTGGSNTGE. The entire CDR3 reads CASSFWTGGSNTGELFF. The entire variable domain, with the rest obtained from reference TRBV5-1 and TRBJ2-2, is as follows: KAGVTQTPRYLIKTRGQQVTLSCSPISGHRSVSWYQQTPGQGLQFLFEYFSETQRNKGNFPGRFSGRQFSNSRSEMNVSTLELGDSALYLCASSFWTGGSNTGELFFGEGSRLTVL.